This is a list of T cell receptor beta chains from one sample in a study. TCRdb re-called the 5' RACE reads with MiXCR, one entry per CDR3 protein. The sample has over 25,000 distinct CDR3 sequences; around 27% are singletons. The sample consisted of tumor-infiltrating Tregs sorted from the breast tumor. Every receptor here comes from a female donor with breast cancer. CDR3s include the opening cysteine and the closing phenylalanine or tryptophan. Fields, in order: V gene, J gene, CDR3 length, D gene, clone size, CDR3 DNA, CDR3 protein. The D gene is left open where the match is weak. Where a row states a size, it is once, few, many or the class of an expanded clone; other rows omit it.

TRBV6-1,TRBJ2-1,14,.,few,TGTGCCAGCCTCAGGGGAAGGCCCTACAATGAGCAGTTCTTC,CASLRGRPYNEQFF
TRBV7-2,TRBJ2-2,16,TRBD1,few,TGTGCCAGCGGACCGACAGGGGGACTGTCCACCGGGGAGCTGTTTTTT,CASGPTGGLSTGELFF
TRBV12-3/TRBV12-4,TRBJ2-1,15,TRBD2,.,TGTGCCAGCAGCCTAGGACTAGCGGGAGGGGAGGAGCAGTTCTTC,CASSLGLAGGEEQFF
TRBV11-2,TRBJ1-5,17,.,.,TGTGCCAGCAGCCTCGACGGGGAGAGCAGTGGCAATCAGCCCCAGCATTTT,CASSLDGESSGNQPQHF
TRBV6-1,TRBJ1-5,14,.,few,TGTGCCAGCAAGCTCGGGGGAAGAGATCAGCCCCAGCATTTT,CASKLGGRDQPQHF
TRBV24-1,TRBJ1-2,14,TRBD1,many,TGTGCCACCAGTGATCCCGGACAGGGGCCTGGCTACACCTTC,CATSDPGQGPGYTF
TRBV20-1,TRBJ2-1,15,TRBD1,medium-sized,TGCAGTGCTAGACACCCCGGGACAGGGTCGGTGGAGCAGTTCTTC,CSARHPGTGSVEQFF
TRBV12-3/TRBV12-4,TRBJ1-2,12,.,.,TGTGCCATCGCAACCGAAGGCTATGGCTACACCTTC,CAIATEGYGYTF
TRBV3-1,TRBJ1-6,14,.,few,TGTGCCAGCAGCCAAGCTGGCGGCTCACGAACCCTCCACTTT,CASSQAGGSRTLHF
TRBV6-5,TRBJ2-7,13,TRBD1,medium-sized,TGTGCCAGCAGTAGACCCAGGGGGCTCGAGCAGTACTTC,CASSRPRGLEQYF
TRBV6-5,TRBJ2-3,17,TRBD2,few,TGTGCCAGCAGTCCCCGTATCAGCGGGACTAGCGGAACTACGCAGTATTTT,CASSPRISGTSGTTQYF
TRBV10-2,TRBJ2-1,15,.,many,TGCGCCAGCAGTGACGCACTGAGCTCCTACAATGAGCAGTTCTTC,CASSDALSSYNEQFF